Following are 10 T cell receptor beta chains from one sample sequenced in a study of identical twins. TCRdb recomputed calls from the 5' RACE reads with MiXCR, one row per CDR3 protein. The sample holds fewer than 550,000 distinct CDR3 sequences, 13% to 15% seen once. The same data also went into a second study, on yellow fever vaccine responses in identical twins.

Sample: CD4+ T cells sorted from blood. Every receptor here comes from a young woman in good health.

In its sample, this clonotype was seen many times. V is TRBV6-1 and J is TRBJ2-5; D is unclear. The CDR3 consists of 16 residues. The germline V and J ends were trimmed by 4 bases and 1 base, with 16 bases remaining between them. Germline CDR1 reads MNHNS; CDR2 reads SASEGT. CDR3 sequence: CASSVIAKLVQETQYF. CDR3 DNA: TGTGCCAGCAGTGTGATCGCAAAATTGGTCCAAGAGACCCAGTACTTC.

This clonotype was found once. This rearrangement joins TRBV3-1 to TRBJ2-1; 11 bases match TRBD2. V lost 11 bases and J lost 4; bases outside the gene matches: 16. Germline CDR1 and CDR2: LGHDT and YNNKEL (reference sequence). This CDR3 has 17 amino acids. CDR3 nucleotides: TGTGCCTTCTGTCTAACTCGTAGCGGGGGGGGATACAATGAGCAGTTCTTC. Amino acids: CAFCLTRSGGGYNEQFF.

The V and J genes are TRBV12-3 or TRBV12-4 and TRBJ1-3, with D unclear. This CDR3 is built from 15 residues. Trimming removed 8 bases at V and 4 bases at J, with 18 bases between. CDR3 nucleotide sequence: TGTGCCAGCGCTCCCAGCGTACGTCTCGGAAACACCATATATTTT. It specifies CASAPSVRLGNTIYF.

This chain links TRBV2 with TRBJ2-7, with no clear D. Germline V gene sequence: CDR1 SNHLY, CDR2 FYNNEI. The V end lost 4 bases, the J end lost 5 bases, and 6 bases lay between the germline ends. The CDR3 length is 11 residues. The chain's CDR3 is CASSGHDEQYF. DNA for the CDR3: TGTGCCAGCAGTGGACATGACGAGCAGTACTTC.

The table lists this clonotype with a few counts. The genes are TRBV5-1 and TRBJ2-2; TRBD2 is a possible D gene (5 bases). The CDR3 spans 15 residues. V lost 0 bases and J 5 bases, leaving 11 bases between the germline ends. The germline V gene encodes CDR1 SGHRS and CDR2 YFSETQ. DNA of the CDR3: TGCGCCAGCAGCTTGGAAGGGAGTTATACCGGGGAGCTGTTTTTT. It is translated as CASSLEGSYTGELFF.

The gene calls are TRBV28 and TRBJ2-7; 8 nucleotides align to TRBD1. Germline V gives CDR1 MDHEN, CDR2 SYDVKM. The CDR3 runs to 14 residues. V shed 4 bases, J shed 9 bases, and the junction held 11 bases outside the gene matches. CDR3 loop: CASSSWGTGPGQYF. The DNA for the CDR3 is TGTGCCAGCAGTTCGTGGGGGACAGGCCCGGGGCAGTACTTC.

The CDR3: CASSPSDTNTGELFF. The CDR3 nucleotides are TGTGCCAGCAGCCCCTCCGATACGAACACCGGGGAGCTGTTTTTT. The chain has TRBV9 and TRBJ2-2; D is unresolved. CDR1 and CDR2 (germline): SGDLS, YYNGEE. The V and J ends lost 4 bases and 0 bases respectively, with 10 bases between them. The CDR3 is made up of 15 amino acids.

This clonotype was seen only a few times. V and J are TRBV5-1 and TRBJ2-1; possible D gene TRBD1, 5 bases. The CDR3 is 15 amino acids. In germline, CDR1 is SGHRS, CDR2 YFSETQ. V dropped 4 bases and J dropped 4 bases, with 15 bases sitting between them. This chain's CDR3 is CASSIARQNYNEQFF. In DNA, the CDR3 is TGCGCCAGCAGCATAGCACGACAGAATTACAATGAGCAGTTCTTC. Supplemented by reference TRBV5-1 and TRBJ2-1, the full variable domain reads KAGVTQTPRYLIKTRGQQVTLSCSPISGHRSVSWYQQTPGQGLQFLFEYFSETQRNKGNFPGRFSGRQFSNSRSEMNVSTLELGDSALYLCASSIARQNYNEQFFGPGTRLTVL.

This clonotype was picked up a small number of times. V and J are TRBV10-2 and TRBJ2-3, with D unclear. This CDR3 has 19 residues. Germline CDR1 and CDR2: WSHSY and SAAADI. Trimming removed 5 bases at V and 2 bases at J, with 26 bases between. The CDR3 region is CASSPDPLTRRANTDTQYF. CDR3 coding DNA: TGCGCCAGCAGTCCCGACCCTTTAACCAGACGTGCAAACACAGATACGCAGTATTTT.

This clonotype has just a few counts. The chain recombines TRBV29-1 with TRBJ2-1; D perhaps matches TRBD2 (5 bases). The CDR3 runs 16 residues. Germline V gives CDR1 SQVTM, CDR2 ANQGSEA. V lost 4 bases and J 0 bases, leaving 16 bases between the germline ends. The CDR3 is CSVGGAGSNSYNEQFF. CDR3 bases: TGCAGCGTTGGGGGAGCTGGCTCGAACTCCTACAATGAGCAGTTCTTC.